These 29 T cell receptor beta chains were all obtained from the same sample, sequenced in a study of cytomegalovirus exposure and HLA in healthy donors. PCR primers comprised 60 Vbeta and 13 Jbeta primers. Method: immunoSEQ multiplex PCR; TCRdb's copy keeps in-frame clones and lacks some. The sample lists about 69,000 clones, roughly three quarters occurring once. The sample consisted of PBMCs. The receptor set was obtained from a man between 18 and 29 years old in good health and CMV-seronegative.

The J gene is TRBJ1-5, the V gene TRBV2; the D is unclear. The V gene lost 6 bases and the J gene lost 0 bases, with 15 bases spanning the gap. The length of the CDR3 is 16 residues. Germline V gene data show CDR1 as SNHLY and CDR2 as FYNNEI. The CDR3 region is CASSHPPGASNQPQHF. The CDR3 DNA reads TGTGCCAGCAGCCATCCCCCGGGAGCTAGCAATCAGCCCCAGCATTTT.

The genes are TRBV4-2 and TRBJ1-2; D possibly corresponds to TRBD1 (5 bases). The CDR3 has 16 residues. V was trimmed by 0 bases and J by 2 bases, leaving 13 bases between them. In germline, CDR1 is LGHNA, CDR2 YNFKEQ. Here the CDR3 DNA reads TGTGCCAGCAGCCAAGATCTTTGGGGGGACAACTATGGCTACACCTTC. Amino acid sequence: CASSQDLWGDNYGYTF.

V and J are TRBV2 and TRBJ2-2, with 10 bases that match TRBD1. Losses at the gene ends were 7 bases for V and 0 bases for J; bases not matched to a gene: 2. Germline V gives CDR1 SNHLY, CDR2 FYNNEI. CDR3 size: 15 residues. The CDR3 sequence: CASTGQGANTGELFF. For the CDR3, the DNA is TGTGCCAGCACCGGACAGGGGGCGAACACCGGGGAGCTGTTTTTT.

The chain couples TRBV5-1 to TRBJ1-2; D remains ambiguous. Germline CDR1 reads SGHRS; CDR2 reads YFSETQ. This CDR3 has 13 amino acids. The V end lost 4 bases, the J end lost 5 bases, and 12 bases lay between the germline ends. In nucleotides, the CDR3 is TGCGCCAGCAGCGTCGAGGCAATGTATGGCTACACCTTC. Amino acids: CASSVEAMYGYTF.

V gene TRBV5-3 combines with J gene TRBJ2-2; TRBD2 matches at 8 bases. TRBV5-3 is identified as an open reading frame with a role that is uncertain. This CDR3 region has 13 residues. V lost 6 bases and J lost 4; bases outside the gene matches: 2. The CDR3 sequence: CARTSGSTGELFF. In nucleotides, the CDR3 is TGTGCCAGAACCAGCGGGAGCACCGGGGAGCTGTTTTTT.

This chain joins TRBV6-6 and TRBJ1-6; D unresolved. Germline loops: CDR1 MNHNY, CDR2 SVGAGI (reference sequence). V was pared by 0 bases and J by 4 bases, with 7 bases between. The CDR3 has 15 amino acids. CDR3 region: CASSYSGGYNSPLHF. The CDR3 DNA sequence: TGTGCCAGCAGTTACTCTGGAGGTTATAATTCACCCCTCCACTTT.

The gene calls are TRBV5-1 and TRBJ2-3; possibly TRBD1 for D (7 bases). Trimming removed 0 bases from V and 6 bases from J, with 14 bases in between. Germline CDR1 is SGHRS and CDR2 is YFSETQ. This CDR3 has 15 residues. The CDR3 sequence: CASSLVGGRGDTQYF. DNA of the CDR3: TGCGCCAGCAGCTTGGTAGGGGGCCGGGGGGATACGCAGTATTTT.

This clone was seen a few times. This chain uses TRBV6-7 with TRBJ1-1; D uncertain. TRBV6-7 has ORF status, its function being uncertain. V was pared by 7 bases and J by 0 bases, with 15 bases between. This CDR3 is 15 amino acids long. DNA for the CDR3: TGTGCCAGCACTCCGCCGATTGACATGAACACTGAAGCTTTCTTT. The encoded protein is CASTPPIDMNTEAFF.

The chain employs TRBV27 and TRBJ1-5; D gene uncertain. Germline CDR1 is MNHEY and CDR2 is SMNVEV (reference sequence). The ends were cut back, 5 bases at V and 3 bases at J, with 11 bases in the middle. This CDR3 spans 14 amino acids. CDR3 bases: TGTGCCAGCAGTCCCAACAGATTCAATCAGCCCCAGCATTTT. This sequence encodes CASSPNRFNQPQHF.

The rearrangement joins TRBV4-1 to TRBJ2-3, with 8 bases fitting TRBD2. Trimming at V came to 3 bases and at J to 4 bases, leaving 6 bases not matched to a gene. The CDR3 is 15 amino acids. The V gene's germline CDR1 is MGHRA and CDR2 YSYEKL. In DNA, the CDR3 is TGCGCCAGCAGCCATAACCGGGGGGGCCCAGATACGCAGTATTTT. Translation gives CASSHNRGGPDTQYF.

The rearrangement joins TRBV2 to TRBJ2-5; the match to TRBD1 covers 8 bases. Germline V gene sequence: CDR1 SNHLY, CDR2 FYNNEI. The CDR3 is made up of 13 amino acids. V dropped 6 bases and J dropped 5; count of bases not matched to a gene: 5. CDR3 loop: CASSGQGRETQYF. The CDR3, as DNA: TGTGCCAGCAGCGGACAGGGACGCGAGACCCAGTACTTC.

As to this clone: Other nucleotide sequences in the sample specify the same CDR3. V and J are TRBV28 and TRBJ1-1; D may be TRBD1 (6 bases). The germline CDR1 and CDR2 sequences are MDHEN and SYDVKM. Trimming pared 6 bases from V and 3 bases from J, leaving 14 bases between. This CDR3 contains 14 residues. CDR3 region: CASSLTGGDTEAFF. DNA of the CDR3: TGTGCCAGCAGCTTGACAGGCGGAGACACTGAAGCTTTCTTT.

The V gene is TRBV28, the J gene TRBJ2-2; 9 bases line up with TRBD1. This CDR3 comprises 18 residues. From germline, CDR1 is MDHEN and CDR2 SYDVKM. J was trimmed by 4 bases and V by 3 bases; bases with no gene match: 12. CDR3 bases: TGTGCCAGCAGTTTCGGGCTAACGGACAGGGGTTTCACCGGGGAGCTGTTTTTT. It specifies CASSFGLTDRGFTGELFF.

The chain couples TRBV18 to TRBJ1-5, with TRBD1 as a possible D gene (6 bases). Per germline, CDR1 KGHSH and CDR2 LQKENI. CDR3 length: 13 residues. Trimming pared 6 bases from V and 5 bases from J, leaving 11 bases between. The DNA of the CDR3 is TGTGCCAGCTCCCGACAGGTGGATCAGCCCCAGCATTTT. It translates to CASSRQVDQPQHF.

The J gene is TRBJ2-1, the V gene TRBV5-1; 10 bases fit TRBD1. Germline CDR1 is SGHRS and CDR2 is YFSETQ. Losses at the gene ends were 4 bases for V and 9 bases for J; bases not matched to a gene: 7. The CDR3 sequence is 14 residues long. The CDR3 is CASSPGTGDGEQFF. The CDR3 bases are TGCGCCAGCAGCCCGGGGACAGGGGACGGTGAGCAGTTCTTC.

The chain joins TRBV5-1 to TRBJ1-2; 10 bases line up with TRBD1. After removal of 0 bases from V and 3 bases from J, the junction contained 2 bases not matched to a gene. The V gene's germline CDR1 is SGHRS and CDR2 YFSETQ. The CDR3 length is 15 residues. CDR3 nucleotides: TGCGCCAGCAGCTTGGTTGGGACAGGGGACTATGGCTACACCTTC. This translates into CASSLVGTGDYGYTF.

In its sample, this clone was seen once. The genes are TRBV5-1 and TRBJ2-1, with 11 bases that match TRBD2. The CDR3 has 15 residues. The J segment lost 6 bases and the V segment lost 6 bases, leaving 8 bases of the junction unmatched. CDR1 and CDR2 (germline): SGHRS, YFSETQ. The DNA for the CDR3 is TGCGCCAGCACCGCTAGCGGGGGGAATATCAATGAGCAGTTCTTC. Translation: CASTASGGNINEQFF.

The chain couples TRBV29-1 to TRBJ1-6; perhaps TRBD1 as D (5 bases). This CDR3 is 12 amino acids long. The V and J ends lost 4 bases and 6 bases respectively, with 7 bases between them. CDR1 is SQVTM and CDR2 is ANQGSEA in the germline V gene. CDR3 in amino acids: CSVGQPNSPLHF. CDR3 DNA: TGCAGCGTTGGACAGCCTAATTCACCCCTCCACTTT.

This clone has a handful of counts. The chain couples TRBV2 to TRBJ2-2; D is perhaps TRBD2 (6 bases). Germline CDR1 and CDR2: SNHLY and FYNNEI. Trimming stripped 7 bases from V and 3 bases from J, with 12 bases between. The CDR3 is 14 residues long. This chain's CDR3 is CASKYRRDTGELFF. CDR3 bases: TGTGCCAGCAAGTATCGGAGGGACACCGGGGAGCTGTTTTTT.

The V call is TRBV10-2, the J call TRBJ2-5; 7 bases are shared with TRBD2. J was trimmed by 5 bases and V by 7 bases; bases with no gene match: 10. Germline V lookup: CDR1 WSHSY, CDR2 SAAADI. The CDR3 runs 14 residues. CDR3 protein: CASNLAGGEETQYF. Written as DNA, the CDR3 is TGCGCCAGCAACTTAGCGGGCGGGGAGGAGACCCAGTACTTC.

This clone was recorded only once. The chain has TRBV27 and TRBJ2-1, with TRBD2 identical over 7 bases. V shed 6 bases and J 0 bases; nucleotides not matched to a gene: 5. CDR3 length: 15 amino acids. Germline V gene data show CDR1 as MNHEY and CDR2 as SMNVEV (reference sequence). This chain's CDR3 is CASRSGASSYNEQFF. CDR3 DNA: TGTGCCAGCAGGAGCGGGGCGAGCTCCTACAATGAGCAGTTCTTC.

Concerning this clone itself: One end of the junction is discordant with germline, which a read error may explain. This CDR3 is also generated by other DNA sequences in the sample. The V call is TRBV4-3, the J call TRBJ2-2; D might be TRBD1 (5 bases). The length of the CDR3 is 16 residues. Germline V gene data show CDR1 as LGHNA and CDR2 as YSLEER. The CDR3 bases are TGCGCCAGCAGCCAAGAGCCCCCAGGGAACACCGGAGAGCTGTTTTTT. Protein product: CASSQEPPGNTGELFF.

V usage is TRBV5-1 and J usage is TRBJ2-2; no reliable D call. The CDR3 is 15 amino acids. Germline assignment: CDR1 SGHRS and CDR2 YFSETQ. V was shortened by 0 bases and J by 6 bases, with 12 bases between the two germline ends. The CDR3 DNA reads TGCGCCAGCAGCTTGGAGTACGGTTTTCCCGGGGAGCTGTTTTTT. Its translation: CASSLEYGFPGELFF.

This clone came up once. The rearrangement links TRBV5-6 to TRBJ2-2; possible D gene TRBD1, 6 bases. The ends were cut back, 3 bases at V and 1 base at J, with 10 bases in the middle. Per the germline V gene, CDR1 is SGHDT and CDR2 is YYEEEE. This CDR3 has 15 residues. This chain's CDR3 is CASSWTAENTGELFF. The CDR3 coding sequence is TGTGCCAGCAGCTGGACAGCGGAGAACACCGGGGAGCTGTTTTTT.

The chain joins TRBV28 to TRBJ1-4; tentatively, D is TRBD1 (5 bases). This CDR3 contains 15 residues. Trimming took off 6 bases at V and 0 bases at J, with 11 bases between the two ends. In germline, CDR1 is MDHEN, CDR2 SYDVKM. CDR3 sequence: CASRSQGATNEKLFF. In DNA form, the CDR3 reads TGTGCCAGCAGGTCCCAGGGTGCAACTAATGAAAAACTGTTTTTT.

V usage is TRBV5-1 and J usage is TRBJ2-5, with 7 bases fitting TRBD1. Germline values: CDR1 SGHRS, CDR2 YFSETQ. There are 14 residues in the CDR3. V was pared by 4 bases and J by 2 bases, with 5 bases of the junction left unmatched. The CDR3 nucleotides read TGCGCCAGCAGCAGAGGGACAGTACAAGAGACCCAGTACTTC. Translating it yields CASSRGTVQETQYF.

The chain uses TRBV4-1 and TRBJ2-7, with 9 bases lining up with TRBD2. The germline CDR1 and CDR2 sequences are MGHRA and YSYEKL. This CDR3 is 18 amino acids long. The trim removed 0 bases at V and 3 bases at J, leaving 12 bases unmatched. CDR3: CASSQDRVAGDPNYEQYF. Written as DNA, the CDR3 is TGCGCCAGCAGCCAAGATCGGGTAGCGGGGGATCCAAACTACGAGCAGTACTTC.

The chain recombines TRBV4-2 with TRBJ2-3; 15 nucleotides match TRBD2. Germline V CDR1 and CDR2: LGHNA, YNFKEQ. The CDR3 extends over 16 amino acids. With V trimmed by 1 base and J by 4 bases, 0 bases remained unmatched. In DNA form, the CDR3 reads TGTGCCAGCAGCCAAGGGACTAGCGGGGGGGCAGATACGCAGTATTTT. Translated: CASSQGTSGGADTQYF.

This sequence joins TRBV10-3 and TRBJ2-7; 8 nucleotides match TRBD2. The CDR3 contains 17 residues. Germline values: CDR1 ENHRY, CDR2 SYGVKD. Trimming at V came to 2 bases and at J to 3 bases, leaving 12 bases not matched to a gene. The CDR3 loop reads CAISEATGTRSNYEQYF. As DNA, the CDR3 is TGTGCCATCAGTGAGGCGACCGGGACTAGGTCAAACTACGAGCAGTACTTC.